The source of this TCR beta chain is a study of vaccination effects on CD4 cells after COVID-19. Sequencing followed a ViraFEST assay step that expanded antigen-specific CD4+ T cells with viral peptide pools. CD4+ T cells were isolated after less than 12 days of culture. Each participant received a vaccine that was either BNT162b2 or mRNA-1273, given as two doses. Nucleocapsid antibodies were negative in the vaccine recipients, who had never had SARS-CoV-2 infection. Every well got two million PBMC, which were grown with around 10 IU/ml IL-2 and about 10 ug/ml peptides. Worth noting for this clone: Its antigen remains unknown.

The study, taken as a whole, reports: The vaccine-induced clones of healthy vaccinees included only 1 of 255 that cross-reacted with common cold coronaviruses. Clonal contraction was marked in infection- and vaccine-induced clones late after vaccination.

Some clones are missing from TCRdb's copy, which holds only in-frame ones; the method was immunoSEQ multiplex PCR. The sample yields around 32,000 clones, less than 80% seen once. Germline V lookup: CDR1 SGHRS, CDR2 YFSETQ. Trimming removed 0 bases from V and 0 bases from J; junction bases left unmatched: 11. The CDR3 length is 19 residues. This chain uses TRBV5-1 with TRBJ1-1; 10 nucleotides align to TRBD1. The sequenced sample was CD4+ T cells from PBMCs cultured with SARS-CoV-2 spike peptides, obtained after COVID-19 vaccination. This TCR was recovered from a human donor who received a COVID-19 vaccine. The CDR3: CASSLGTGTGARMNTEAFF. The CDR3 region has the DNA TGCGCCAGCAGCTTGGGGACCGGGACAGGGGCTCGAATGAACACTGAAGCTTTCTTT.